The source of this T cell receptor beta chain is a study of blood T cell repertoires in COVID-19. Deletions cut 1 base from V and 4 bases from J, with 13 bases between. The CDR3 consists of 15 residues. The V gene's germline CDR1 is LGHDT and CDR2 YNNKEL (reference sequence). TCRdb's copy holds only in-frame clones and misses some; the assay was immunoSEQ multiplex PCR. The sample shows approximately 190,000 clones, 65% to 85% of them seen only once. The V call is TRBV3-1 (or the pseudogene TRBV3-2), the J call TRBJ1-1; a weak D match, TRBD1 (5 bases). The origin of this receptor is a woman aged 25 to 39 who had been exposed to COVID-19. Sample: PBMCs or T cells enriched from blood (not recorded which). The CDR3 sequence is CASSQVGGYATEAFF. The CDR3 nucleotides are TGTGCCAGCAGCCAAGTGGGGGGTTATGCCACTGAAGCTTTCTTT.